This T cell receptor (beta chain) was sequenced for a study of monozygotic twins with inflammatory bowel disease. Study observations and caveats: Clonotype overlap with others was lower in IBD patients than in healthy twins, a difference that was greatest with disease activity. A reduction in TCRbeta diversity (inverse Simpson) was seen in IBD patients relative to healthy co-twins.

As to this clonotype: The target antigen is unknown.

This CDR3 is built from 11 residues. CDR1 is DFQATT, CDR2 SNEGSKA, per germline (reference sequence). Researchers generated cDNA in eight separate reactions per sample. Template switching added UMIs carrying a 6-nucleotide sample barcode. TCRdb reprocessed the 5' RACE reads and stores each CDR3 protein as one record, lacking DNA. Its listing shows about 200,000 distinct CDR3 sequences. This receptor was identified in a human donor with ulcerative colitis or Crohn's disease, or a healthy co-twin of an affected twin (not recorded which). Sequenced sample: blood. This chain links TRBV20-1 with TRBJ2-1; TCRdb proposes TRBD1, but this gene call is untestable without DNA. CDR3 protein: CSARGVHEQFF.